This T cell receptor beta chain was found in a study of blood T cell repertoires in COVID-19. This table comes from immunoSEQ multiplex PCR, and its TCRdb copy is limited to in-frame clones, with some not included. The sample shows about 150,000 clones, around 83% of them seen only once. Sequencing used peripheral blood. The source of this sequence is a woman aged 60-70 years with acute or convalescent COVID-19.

The CDR3: CATSDLPQGADTQYF. CDR3 DNA: TGTGCCACCAGTGATTTGCCCCAGGGGGCAGATACGCAGTATTTT. The gene calls are TRBV24-1 and TRBJ2-3; 7 bases are a match to TRBD1. The CDR3 is 15 residues long. Germline CDR1 and CDR2: KGHDR and SFDVKD. V lost 0 bases and J lost 4; bases outside the gene matches: 3.